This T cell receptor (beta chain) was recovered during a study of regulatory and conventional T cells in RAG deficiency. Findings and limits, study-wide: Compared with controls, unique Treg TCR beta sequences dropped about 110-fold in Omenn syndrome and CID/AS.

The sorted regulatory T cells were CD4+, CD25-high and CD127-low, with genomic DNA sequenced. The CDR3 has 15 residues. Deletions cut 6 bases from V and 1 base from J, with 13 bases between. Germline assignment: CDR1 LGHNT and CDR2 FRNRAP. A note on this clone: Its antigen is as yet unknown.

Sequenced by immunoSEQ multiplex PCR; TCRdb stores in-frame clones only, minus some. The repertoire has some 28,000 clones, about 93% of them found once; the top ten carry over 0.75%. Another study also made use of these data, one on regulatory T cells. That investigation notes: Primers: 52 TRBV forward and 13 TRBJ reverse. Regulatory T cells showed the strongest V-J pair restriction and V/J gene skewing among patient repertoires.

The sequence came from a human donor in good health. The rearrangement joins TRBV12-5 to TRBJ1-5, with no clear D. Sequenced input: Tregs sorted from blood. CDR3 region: CASGQGFPSNQPQHF. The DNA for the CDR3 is TGTGCTAGTGGCCAAGGGTTCCCGAGCAATCAGCCCCAGCATTTT.